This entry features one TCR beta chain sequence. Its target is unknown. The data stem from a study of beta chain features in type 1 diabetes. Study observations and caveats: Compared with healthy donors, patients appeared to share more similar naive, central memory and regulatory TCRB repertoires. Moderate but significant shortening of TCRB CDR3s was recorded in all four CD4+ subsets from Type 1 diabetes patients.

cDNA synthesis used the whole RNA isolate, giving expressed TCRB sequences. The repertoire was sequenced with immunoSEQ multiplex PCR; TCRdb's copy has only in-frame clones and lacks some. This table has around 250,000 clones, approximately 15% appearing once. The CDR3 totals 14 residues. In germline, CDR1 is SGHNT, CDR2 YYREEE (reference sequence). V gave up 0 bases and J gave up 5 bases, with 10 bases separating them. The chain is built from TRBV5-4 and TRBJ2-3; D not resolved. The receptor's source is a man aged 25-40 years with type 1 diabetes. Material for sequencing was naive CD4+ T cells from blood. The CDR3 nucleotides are TGTGCCAGCAGCTTGGCCTGGAGAGGAGATACGCAGTATTTT. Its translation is CASSLAWRGDTQYF. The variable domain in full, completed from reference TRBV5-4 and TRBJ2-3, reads ETGVTQSPTHLIKTRGQQVTLRCSSQSGHNTVSWYQQALGQGPQFIFQYYREEENGRGNFPPRFSGLQFPNYSSELNVNALELDDSALYLCASSLAWRGDTQYFGPGTRLTVL.